The 9 T cell receptor beta chains reported below all come from one sample, sequenced in a study of Tregs in tolerant kidney transplant recipients. Method: immunoSEQ multiplex PCR; TCRdb's copy keeps in-frame clones and lacks some. The profile shows roughly 80,000 clones, roughly 90% of them singletons. Mixed chimerism was transient after nonmyeloablative marrow transplants from related graft donors. The material sequenced was CD4+ T cells from blood (PBMCs), taken 24 months after the transplant. The receptors were gathered from a human patient who received a combined kidney and bone marrow transplant. Some T cells here may be from the graft donor.

This chain connects TRBV6-1 to TRBJ1-5, with 7 bases lining up with TRBD1. The germline gives CDR1 MNHNS, CDR2 SASEGT. The V and J ends lost 4 bases and 3 bases, in that order; junction bases with no gene match: 6. The CDR3 consists of 15 residues. CDR3 sequence reads: CASSGYRGTNQPQHF. The CDR3 region has the DNA TGTGCCAGCAGTGGGTACAGGGGAACCAATCAGCCCCAGCATTTT.

V usage is TRBV7-9 and J usage is TRBJ2-7, with 8 bases matching TRBD2. Germline lookup yields CDR1 SEHNR and CDR2 FQNEAQ (reference sequence). The CDR3 length is 14 residues. Trimming removed 11 bases from V and 7 bases from J; junction bases left unmatched: 16. This chain's CDR3 is CAGGLGATYGEQYF. CDR3 nucleotide sequence: TGTGCCGGGGGACTAGGGGCTACCTACGGGGAGCAGTACTTC.

The V gene is TRBV7-9, the J gene TRBJ2-2, with unresolved D. CDR1 and CDR2 from the germline V gene are SEHNR and FQNEAQ (reference sequence). The CDR3 covers 12 residues. The ends were cut back, 5 bases at V and 9 bases at J, with 10 bases in the middle. The CDR3 DNA reads TGTGCCAGCAGCCCCGCGGCCCGGGAGCTGTTTTTT. It codes for CASSPAARELFF.

The DNA for the CDR3 is TGTGCCAGCAGCTTAGAGGCTAGCGGGGGGCCCTCCCGTGCCTACAATGAGCAGTTCTTC. Protein sequence: CASSLEASGGPSRAYNEQFF. This chain uses TRBV7-3 with TRBJ2-1; 11 bases fit TRBD2. There are 20 residues in the CDR3. V was clipped by 2 bases and J by 2 bases; unmatched bases: 14. Germline V gene data show CDR1 as SGHTA and CDR2 as FQGTGA. The variable domain in full, with the rest retrieved from reference TRBV7-3 and TRBJ2-1, is GAGVSQTPSNKVTEKGKYVELRCDPISGHTALYWYRQSLGQGPEFLIYFQGTGAADDSGLPNDRFFAVRPEGSVSTLKIQRTERGDSAVYLCASSLEASGGPSRAYNEQFFGPGTRLTVL.

The CDR3 nucleotides read TGTGCCAGCAGCGGAGGTAGCGGGGGTGCCAAAAACATTCAGTACTTC. Amino acid sequence: CASSGGSGGAKNIQYF. The rearrangement joins TRBV9 to TRBJ2-4, with 9 bases that match TRBD2. The CDR3 spans 16 residues. J gave up 1 base and V 3 bases, and 5 bases lay outside the gene matches. The germline gives CDR1 SGDLS, CDR2 YYNGEE.

This chain connects TRBV15 to TRBJ2-1, with 7 bases aligning to TRBD1. The V and J ends lost 0 bases and 4 bases, in that order; junction bases with no gene match: 0. CDR1 is LNHNV and CDR2 is YYDKDF in the germline V gene (reference sequence). This CDR3 has 14 residues. The chain's CDR3 is CATSRDRGYNEQFF. The CDR3 DNA reads as TGTGCCACCAGCAGAGACAGGGGGTACAATGAGCAGTTCTTC.

This chain uses TRBV2 with TRBJ2-1; 9 nucleotides line up with TRBD1. CDR1 SNHLY and CDR2 FYNNEI come from the germline V gene. This CDR3 has 13 amino acids. The trim removed 7 bases at V and 7 bases at J, leaving 5 bases unmatched. CDR3 DNA: TGTGCCAGCAAGGGACAGGGAGTAAATGAGCAGTTCTTC. Protein product: CASKGQGVNEQFF.

The CDR3 sequence is CASSSFSGRGNIQYF. The DNA of the CDR3 is TGTGCCAGCAGCTCTTTTAGCGGGAGGGGGAACATTCAGTACTTC. The chain couples TRBV7-9 to TRBJ2-4; 11 bases agree with TRBD2. Germline lookup yields CDR1 SEHNR and CDR2 FQNEAQ (reference sequence). The CDR3 consists of 15 residues. The ends lost 4 bases at V and 7 bases at J; junction bases unmatched: 6. Variable domain in full (rest from reference TRBV7-9 and TRBJ2-4): DTGVSQNPRHKITKRGQNVTFRCDPISEHNRLYWYRQTLGQGPEFLTYFQNEAQLEKSRLLSDRFSAERPKGSFSTLEIQRTEQGDSAMYLCASSSFSGRGNIQYFGAGTRLSVL.

The chain combines TRBV7-3 with TRBJ2-1, with 10 bases fitting TRBD2. V shed 5 bases, J shed 6 bases, and the junction held 7 bases outside the gene matches. In germline, CDR1 is SGHTA, CDR2 FQGTGA. The CDR3 spans 15 residues. The DNA for the CDR3 is TGTGCCAGCAGCCTAAGCGGGGGGGCTCTCAATGAGCAGTTCTTC. This encodes CASSLSGGALNEQFF.